This TCR beta chain was sequenced for a study of T cells in localized non-small cell lung cancer. Findings and caveats of the study: Adjacent uninvolved lung tissue had the highest T cell clonality, exceeding tumor. Longer overall survival was linked to higher blood T cell density.

CDR3 length: 14 residues. Germline CDR1 and CDR2: SGDLS and YYNGEE. The germline V and J ends were trimmed by 4 bases and 0 bases, with 11 bases remaining between them. The assay was immunoSEQ multiplex PCR, and TCRdb's table has in-frame clones only and misses some. The sample lists about 62,000 clones, about four fifths occurring once. A remark on this clone: The antigen is not known.

The chain combines TRBV9 with TRBJ2-7; D is possibly TRBD2 (6 bases). The clonotype comes from a man aged 40-75 years with stage II lung adenocarcinoma. This specimen was PBMCs, taken before any cancer treatment. The CDR3 coding sequence is TGTGCCAGCAGCCCCGGAGGGAGCTCCTACGAGCAGTACTTC. This translates into CASSPGGSSYEQYF.